Below are 13 T cell receptor beta chains sequenced from a single sample in a study of beta chain features in type 1 diabetes. The study reverse transcribed the entire isolated RNA, so it sequenced expressed TCRB transcripts. Here immunoSEQ multiplex PCR was the method, and the copy in TCRdb shows in-frame clones only, minus some. The data contain hundreds of thousands of clones, about 14% of them singletons. Sample: naive CD4+ T cells from blood. Receptor source: a man aged 18 to 35 in good health.

The J gene is TRBJ2-5, the V gene TRBV5-4; D uncertain. The CDR3 length is 12 residues. From germline, CDR1 is SGHNT and CDR2 YYREEE (reference sequence). The V end was cut by 4 bases, the J end by 5 bases, with 9 bases between. The CDR3 DNA sequence: TGTGCCAGCAGCCCCCGTGAGGAGACCCAGTACTTC. Protein sequence: CASSPREETQYF.

This rearrangement joins TRBV27 to TRBJ2-3; possibly TRBD1 for D (6 bases). Trimming stripped 5 bases from V and 8 bases from J, with 20 bases between. Germline assignment: CDR1 MNHEY and CDR2 SMNVEV (reference sequence). This CDR3 has 15 residues. The CDR3 region is CASSPGQRPQITQYF. In DNA, the CDR3 is TGTGCCAGCAGTCCTGGACAGAGACCACAGATTACGCAGTATTTT.

V is TRBV5-6 and J is TRBJ1-3, with D perhaps TRBD1 (5 bases). The V gene lost 2 bases and the J gene lost 4 bases, with 16 bases spanning the gap. The CDR3 is 16 amino acids. In germline, CDR1 is SGHDT, CDR2 YYEEEE. CDR3: CASSFEGLGRGNTIYF. CDR3 DNA sequence: TGTGCCAGCAGCTTTGAAGGCTTGGGGCGCGGAAACACCATATATTTT.

This clone has a handful of counts. The chain joins TRBV11-2 to TRBJ2-3, with TRBD2 identical over 11 bases. CDR1 SGHAT and CDR2 FQNNGV come from the germline V gene. The CDR3 has 17 amino acids. V lost 3 bases to trimming and J lost 4 bases; unmatched junction nucleotides: 9. The CDR3 coding sequence is TGTGCCAGCAGCTTCCAGGTAGCGGGAGGGCTGGCAGATACGCAGTATTTT. Translating gives CASSFQVAGGLADTQYF.

In its sample, this clone was seen a few times. The chain uses TRBV4-3 and TRBJ1-2; TRBD1 is a possible D gene (5 bases). CDR3 length: 16 amino acids. The germline gives CDR1 LGHNA, CDR2 YSLEER. V was shortened by 4 bases and J by 2 bases, with 17 bases between the two germline ends. The CDR3 DNA follows: TGCGCCAGCAGCCCCGAGGGAGGGGATCTCAACTATGGCTACACCTTC. It codes for CASSPEGGDLNYGYTF.

This clone has just a few counts. The chain combines TRBV5-4 with TRBJ1-2; D remains unclear. The germline V gene has CDR1 SGHNT and CDR2 YYREEE (reference sequence). CDR3 length: 15 residues. Trimming removed 3 bases from V and 5 bases from J, with 17 bases in between. DNA for the CDR3: TGTGCCAGCAGCTATGCTCGGGGTACTAGATATGGCTACACCTTC. It codes for CASSYARGTRYGYTF.

The chain links TRBV5-1 to TRBJ1-2; 8 bases match TRBD1. The CDR3 has 14 amino acids. Looked up from germline, CDR1 is SGHRS and CDR2 is YFSETQ. V lost 0 bases to trimming and J lost 7 bases; unmatched junction nucleotides: 5. The CDR3 sequence: CASSLGTGPAGYTF. The CDR3, as DNA: TGCGCCAGCAGCTTGGGGACAGGGCCCGCTGGCTACACCTTC.

The chain employs TRBV28 and TRBJ2-1, with 10 bases that match TRBD2. Trimming took 7 bases from V and 1 from J; bases not matched to a gene: 4. From germline, CDR1 is MDHEN and CDR2 SYDVKM. The CDR3 consists of 15 residues. The CDR3 coding sequence is TGTGCCAGCACCAGAGCGGGGGGGTCCTACAATGAGCAGTTCTTC. This gives the protein CASTRAGGSYNEQFF.

The rearrangement joins TRBV6-5 to TRBJ1-2; D remains ambiguous. Germline V gives CDR1 MNHEY, CDR2 SVGAGI. There are 11 residues in the CDR3. Trimming pared 4 bases from V and 7 bases from J, leaving 7 bases between. The CDR3 DNA follows: TGTGCCAGCAGTTCCTCGGTTGGCTACACCTTC. This sequence encodes CASSSSVGYTF.

The genes are TRBV4-2 and TRBJ1-2; D ambiguous. Germline loops: CDR1 LGHNA, CDR2 YNFKEQ. This CDR3 has 12 amino acids. Trimming removed 0 bases at V and 5 bases at J, with 4 bases between. CDR3 residues: CASSQEQYGYTF. In DNA form, the CDR3 reads TGTGCCAGCAGCCAAGAGCAATATGGCTACACCTTC.

This clone showed up just a few times. The rearrangement uses TRBV5-1 and TRBJ2-5; D unclear. The V end lost 2 bases, the J end lost 5 bases, and 10 bases lay between the germline ends. Germline V gene data show CDR1 as SGHRS and CDR2 as YFSETQ. CDR3 length equals 13 residues. The CDR3 DNA reads as TGCGCCAGCAGCTTTACGGGTTGGGAGACCCAGTACTTC. The encoded protein is CASSFTGWETQYF.

This clone was seen only a few times. The V and J genes are TRBV18 and TRBJ2-5, with unresolved D. The V end was cut by 2 bases, the J end by 1 base, with 8 bases between. CDR1 and CDR2 from the germline V gene are KGHSH and LQKENI. CDR3 size: 14 residues. The CDR3 here is CASSPERVQETQYF. Here the CDR3 DNA reads TGTGCCAGCTCACCAGAAAGAGTCCAAGAGACCCAGTACTTC.

The chain couples TRBV7-2 to TRBJ1-4; D is possibly TRBD1 (6 bases). Per the germline V gene, CDR1 is SGHTA and CDR2 is FQGNSA. This CDR3 is 14 amino acids long. V lost 5 bases to trimming and J lost 1 base, with 8 bases between them. The CDR3 here is CASSPGVTNEKLFF. The DNA of the CDR3 is TGTGCCAGCAGCCCAGGGGTAACTAATGAAAAACTGTTTTTT.